One and the same sample provided the 21 T cell receptor beta chains below, sequenced in a study of T-cell reconstitution after alpha-beta-depleted transplantation in children. A library of TCRbeta sequences, prepared with unique molecular identifiers, was generated. TCRdb recomputed calls from the PCR reads with MiXCR, one row per CDR3 protein. The sample lists 750,000 to 950,000 distinct CDR3 sequences; under 20% were seen once. This specimen was PBMCs, mostly from graft donor cells, taken 360 days after TCRalphabeta/CD19-depleted stem cell transplant. Receptors originate from a male patient younger than 18 who had a stem cell transplant for acute lymphoblastic leukemia, so the T cells may come from the graft donor.

This clonotype was seen more than once but under ten times. The chain carries TRBV5-1 and TRBJ2-2; the D is unclear. CDR3 length: 14 residues. Germline CDR1 is SGHRS and CDR2 is YFSETQ. The V end was cut by 6 bases, the J end by 4 bases, with 13 bases between. The CDR3 loop is CASTNGNPTGELFF. The DNA for the CDR3 is TGCGCCAGCACTAATGGTAATCCCACCGGGGAGCTGTTTTTT.

The chain carries TRBV21-1 and TRBJ2-5; TRBD1, the table's D call, was not compared with the DNA. TRBV21-1 constitutes a pseudogene. The CDR3 has 17 residues. The chain's CDR3 is CASSKVQVREIVKTQYF. The CDR3 bases are TGTGCCAGCAGCAAAGTACAGGTCAGGGAAATCGTGAAGACCCAGTACTTC.

This clonotype has more than one count but fewer than ten. The CDR3 protein is CASSLEGSEDTQYF. In DNA form, the CDR3 reads TGCGCCAGCAGCTTGGAAGGGAGTGAAGATACGCAGTATTTT. The chain couples TRBV5-1 to TRBJ2-3; the D gene is possibly TRBD2 (5 bases). CDR3 length: 14 amino acids. The germline gives CDR1 SGHRS, CDR2 YFSETQ. Trimming removed 0 bases at V and 5 bases at J, with 10 bases between. The full variable domain, its missing parts supplied by reference TRBV5-1 and TRBJ2-3, is KAGVTQTPRYLIKTRGQQVTLSCSPISGHRSVSWYQQTPGQGLQFLFEYFSETQRNKGNFPGRFSGRQFSNSRSEMNVSTLELGDSALYLCASSLEGSEDTQYFGPGTRLTVL.

In the case of this clonotype: A much more abundant neighbour one base away suggests this may be a read error. The rearrangement joins TRBV7-3 to TRBJ2-3; D is perhaps TRBD2 (5 bases). CDR1 SGHTA and CDR2 FQGTGA come from the germline V gene. V was shortened by 0 bases and J by 0 bases, with 7 bases between the two germline ends. The CDR3 has 15 amino acids. Here the CDR3 reads CASSLTGISTDTQYF. The CDR3 DNA is TGTGCCAGCAGCTTAACCGGGATTAGCACAGATACGCAGTATTTT.

This clonotype was recorded once. J is TRBJ2-2 and V is TRBV29-1; TRBD1 matches 9 bases. The germline V gene has CDR1 SQVTM and CDR2 ANQGSEA. Germline trimming cut 1 base from V and 6 bases from J; bases unmatched to any gene: 15. This CDR3 region has 18 residues. The CDR3 DNA reads as TGCAGCGTTGAAGTAGGGGGGTGGACAGGGGCTTTCTCCGGGGAGCTGTTTTTT. Protein: CSVEVGGWTGAFSGELFF.

A few counts support this clonotype. The chain employs TRBV5-1 and TRBJ2-1; TRBD2 matches 12 bases. Germline CDR1 is SGHRS and CDR2 is YFSETQ. This CDR3 region has 18 residues. V was clipped by 4 bases and J by 0 bases; unmatched bases: 8. The CDR3 here is CASSPRTSGISSYNEQFF. CDR3 nucleotide sequence: TGCGCCAGCAGCCCGCGGACTAGCGGGATAAGCTCCTACAATGAGCAGTTCTTC.

The J gene is TRBJ2-7, the V gene TRBV4-1, with D possibly TRBD2 on 5 matching bases. The V end was cut by 0 bases, the J end by 2 bases, with 11 bases between. CDR3 length: 15 amino acids. CDR1 is MGHRA, CDR2 YSYEKL, per germline. CDR3 loop: CASSQDLAVTYEQYF. The CDR3 DNA sequence: TGCGCCAGCAGCCAAGACCTAGCAGTAACCTACGAGCAGTACTTC.

This clonotype has only a few counts. The chain joins TRBV12-3 or TRBV12-4 to TRBJ2-7, with TRBD2 identical over 7 bases. V was clipped by 3 bases and J by 0 bases; unmatched bases: 5. The CDR3 sequence is 15 residues long. The DNA of the CDR3 is TGTGCCAGCAGTTTTAGGCGGGGGAGCTCCTACGAGCAGTACTTC. This encodes CASSFRRGSSYEQYF.

The table lists this clonotype with a few counts. The rearrangement links TRBV7-9 to TRBJ2-1, with D perhaps matching TRBD2 (6 bases). CDR3 length: 14 residues. The V gene lost 4 bases and the J gene lost 6 bases, with 13 bases spanning the gap. Germline V lookup: CDR1 SEHNR, CDR2 FQNEAQ (reference sequence). DNA of the CDR3: TGTGCCAGCAGCTGGACGGGGACTCTCAATGAGCAGTTCTTC. This translates into CASSWTGTLNEQFF.

This clonotype has just a few counts. The chain links TRBV13 to TRBJ2-7, with a weak D call TRBD1 (5 bases). Trimming cost V 4 bases and J 2 bases, with 9 bases left between them. CDR1 and CDR2 from the germline V gene are PRHDT and FYEKMQ (reference sequence). The CDR3 sequence is 13 residues long. The CDR3 region has the DNA TGTGCCAGCAGCTCCCTGGACACCTACGAGCAGTACTTC. Protein product: CASSSLDTYEQYF.

This clonotype was seen more than once but under ten times. The chain employs TRBV28 and TRBJ1-5; D is undetermined. V lost 10 bases to trimming and J lost 0 bases, with 10 bases between them. Germline V gene lookup returns CDR1 MDHEN and CDR2 SYDVKM. This CDR3 contains 13 residues. The CDR3 here is CATTAYSNQPQHF. The CDR3 coding sequence is TGTGCCACCACAGCGTATAGCAATCAGCCCCAGCATTTT. The variable domain in full, completed from reference TRBV28 and TRBJ1-5, reads DVKVTQSSRYLVKRTGEKVFLECVQDMDHENMFWYRQDPGLGLRLIYFSYDVKMKEKGDIPEGYSVSREKKERFSLILESASTNQTSMYLCATTAYSNQPQHFGDGTRLSIL.

The rearrangement joins TRBV7-2 to TRBJ2-3; D may be TRBD1 (5 bases). This CDR3 is 15 amino acids long. The ends were cut back, 5 bases at V and 2 bases at J, with 14 bases in the middle. Germline CDR1 is SGHTA and CDR2 is FQGNSA. CDR3: CASSTSDTPTDTQYF. In DNA, the CDR3 is TGTGCCAGCAGCACGTCGGACACACCCACAGATACGCAGTATTTT.

This clonotype was detected ten times or more. The gene calls are TRBV20-1 and TRBJ2-1, with 10 bases lining up with TRBD2. Germline assignment: CDR1 DFQATT and CDR2 SNEGSKA (reference sequence). With V trimmed by 0 bases and J by 15 bases, 8 bases remained unmatched. The CDR3 has 13 amino acids. This CDR3 reads CSARDRLAGDPFF. In nucleotides, the CDR3 is TGCAGTGCTAGAGATCGGCTAGCGGGGGACCCGTTCTTC.

This clonotype was counted between two and nine times. This chain connects TRBV4-1 to TRBJ2-7, with 11 bases matching TRBD2. CDR3 length: 20 residues. The germline V gene has CDR1 MGHRA and CDR2 YSYEKL. J lost 1 base, V lost 0 bases, and 14 bases had no gene match. CDR3 coding DNA: TGCGCCAGCAGCCAAGATCGGGTTATTAGCGGGAGGGTCCCTTCCTACGAGCAGTACTTC. It encodes CASSQDRVISGRVPSYEQYF.

This clonotype came up a few times. The V call is TRBV18, the J call TRBJ1-2, with 9 bases aligning to TRBD1. J was trimmed by 4 bases and V by 5 bases; bases with no gene match: 5. This CDR3 has 14 residues. From germline, CDR1 is KGHSH and CDR2 LQKENI. CDR3 region: CASSSGQGSYGYTF. The CDR3 bases are TGTGCCAGCTCATCCGGACAGGGGTCCTATGGCTACACCTTC.

This chain links TRBV12-3 or TRBV12-4 with TRBJ2-1; D ambiguous. The CDR3 length is 15 residues. V lost 6 bases to trimming and J lost 2 bases, with 14 bases between them. This CDR3 is CASSHERIPYNEQFF. The CDR3 coding sequence is TGTGCCAGCAGCCACGAACGAATCCCCTACAATGAGCAGTTCTTC.

This clonotype was picked up many times. J is TRBJ1-5 and V is TRBV7-9; D is undetermined. CDR1 is SEHNR, CDR2 FQNEAQ, per germline (reference sequence). This CDR3 spans 13 amino acids. V gave up 5 bases and J gave up 0 bases, with 5 bases separating them. The CDR3 loop reads CASSAVSNQPQHF. The CDR3, as DNA: TGTGCCAGCAGCGCAGTTAGCAATCAGCCCCAGCATTTT.

The chain uses TRBV29-1 and TRBJ2-1; D ambiguous. The CDR3 runs to 14 residues. The ends were cut back, 4 bases at V and 0 bases at J, with 10 bases in the middle. Germline lookup yields CDR1 SQVTM and CDR2 ANQGSEA. CDR3 sequence (DNA): TGCAGCGTTGTGTCGCCCCACTCCTACAATGAGCAGTTCTTC. Its translation is CSVVSPHSYNEQFF.

This clonotype was observed a few times. The chain joins TRBV4-1 to TRBJ2-7; a possible D gene is TRBD2 (7 bases). Germline V gene sequence: CDR1 MGHRA, CDR2 YSYEKL. The CDR3 loop spans 16 amino acids. Between the trimmed V and J ends, which lost 2 bases and 4 bases, there was a span of 18 bases. This chain's CDR3 is CASSQLGGEGIYEQYF. The DNA for the CDR3 is TGCGCCAGCAGCCAACTAGGGGGGGAGGGAATTTACGAGCAGTACTTC.

This clonotype has just a few counts. The chain links TRBV7-3 to TRBJ2-3; D may be TRBD1 or TRBD2 (7 bases each). The V end lost 4 bases, the J end lost 3 bases, and 17 bases lay between the germline ends. Germline values: CDR1 SGHTA, CDR2 FQGTGA. The CDR3 spans 16 residues. CDR3 bases: TGTGCCAGCAGCTCTAGACAGGGAGGGTCAACAGATACGCAGTATTTT. Protein sequence: CASSSRQGGSTDTQYF.

The gene calls are TRBV15 and TRBJ2-5, with TRBD2 matching 12 bases. Germline-derived CDR1 and CDR2 are LNHNV and YYDKDF (reference sequence). This CDR3 is 17 amino acids long. The trim removed 5 bases at V and 3 bases at J, leaving 10 bases unmatched. In DNA, the CDR3 is TGTGCCACCAGCCCCAGGGCTAGCGGGAGGGCAAAAGAGACCCAGTACTTC. Its translation: CATSPRASGRAKETQYF.